Shown below are 25 T cell receptor beta chains from a single sample sequenced in a study of shared clonotypes between healthy human individuals. Clones were sequenced by immunoSEQ multiplex PCR, and TCRdb holds only the in-frame ones, with some missing. The data hold about 1 million clones, with under 80% observed a single time. The sequenced sample consisted of memory CD4+ T cells sorted from blood. Subset defined: CD45RA-negative fraction. The receptors here all came from a young man in good health.

This clone was seen a single time. The rearrangement joins TRBV6-5 to TRBJ1-1; 9 bases match TRBD1. The V gene's germline CDR1 is MNHEY and CDR2 SVGAGI. The CDR3 is 14 residues long. J was trimmed by 4 bases and V by 4 bases; bases with no gene match: 4. This CDR3 is CASSFRDRVTEAFF. The CDR3 DNA reads TGTGCCAGCAGTTTCCGGGACAGGGTCACTGAAGCTTTCTTT.

The chain joins TRBV10-3 to TRBJ1-3; 8 bases are shared with TRBD1. CDR3 length: 18 residues. Germline values: CDR1 ENHRY, CDR2 SYGVKD. J lost 6 bases, V lost 6 bases, and 19 bases had no gene match. This CDR3 reads CAISPWGQAGGEENTIYF. The CDR3 DNA reads TGTGCCATCAGCCCATGGGGACAGGCAGGGGGCGAAGAAAACACCATATATTTT.

This clone has a single count. The rearrangement links TRBV9 to TRBJ1-2; weak D call: TRBD1 (5 bases). Per germline, CDR1 SGDLS and CDR2 YYNGEE. Trimming shortened V by 7 bases and J by 2 bases, and 18 bases separated the two germline ends. This CDR3 spans 15 amino acids. The CDR3 region is CASAKGRGENYGYTF. The CDR3 DNA reads as TGTGCCAGCGCGAAAGGGCGGGGGGAAAACTATGGCTACACCTTC.

The CDR3 loop is CASSSRTKADTQYF. The CDR3 nucleotides are TGTGCCAGCAGCTCGCGGACTAAAGCAGATACGCAGTATTTT. This sequence joins TRBV11-3 and TRBJ2-3; the D gene is possibly TRBD2 (6 bases). The V end lost 4 bases, the J end lost 4 bases, and 12 bases lay between the germline ends. Germline CDR1 is SGHNT and CDR2 is YENEEA. CDR3 length: 14 residues.

This clone was counted a few times. The chain links TRBV7-2 to TRBJ1-6; TRBD1 is a possible D gene (6 bases). The V gene lost 6 bases and the J gene lost 8 bases, with 23 bases spanning the gap. Germline V lookup: CDR1 SGHTA, CDR2 FQGNSA. This CDR3 has 17 residues. Here the CDR3 DNA reads TGTGCCAGCAGTTCTCAGGGGACTGCAGGTTCCCATTCACCCCTCCACTTT. It translates to CASSSQGTAGSHSPLHF. The entire variable domain, with the rest obtained from reference TRBV7-2 and TRBJ1-6, is as follows: GAGVSQSPSNKVTEKGKDVELRCDPISGHTALYWYRQSLGQGLEFLIYFQGNSAPDKSGLPSDRFSAERTGGSVSTLTIQRTQQEDSAVYLCASSSQGTAGSHSPLHFGNGTRLTVT.

This clone occurred once. The chain combines TRBV5-4 with TRBJ1-4, with D uncertain. Germline V lookup: CDR1 SGHNT, CDR2 YYREEE (reference sequence). The CDR3 is 16 amino acids. V dropped 4 bases and J dropped 0 bases, with 13 bases sitting between them. The CDR3 region is CASSDGAAATNEKLFF. CDR3 DNA: TGTGCCAGCAGCGATGGTGCGGCGGCAACTAATGAAAAACTGTTTTTT.

Details on this clone: The junction and the germline gene differ at one end; a read error may be behind it. J is TRBJ1-2 and V is TRBV5-1; D may be TRBD1 (6 bases). The length of the CDR3 is 14 residues. The germline gives CDR1 SGHRS, CDR2 YFSETQ. CDR3 in DNA: TGCGCCAGCAGCTTAAACAGGGCGGACTATAGCTACACCTTC. Translated: CASSLNRADYSYTF. The variable domain in full, with the rest retrieved from reference TRBV5-1 and TRBJ1-2, is KAGVTQTPRYLIKTRGQQVTLSCSPISGHRSVSWYQQTPGQGLQFLFEYFSETQRNKGNFPGRFSGRQFSNSRSEMNVSTLELGDSALYLCASSLNRADYSYTFGSGTRLTVV.

Points on this clone: A read error is possible here, since a much larger clone lies one base away. The chain employs TRBV30 and TRBJ2-6; D call uncertain. Between the trimmed V and J ends, which lost 8 bases and 0 bases, there was a span of 5 bases. Germline V gene sequence: CDR1 GTSNPN, CDR2 SVGIG (reference sequence). The CDR3 has 12 amino acids. The CDR3 is CATDSGANVLTF. As DNA, the CDR3 is TGTGCCACCGACTCTGGGGCCAACGTCCTGACTTTC. Full variable domain (missing parts from reference TRBV30 and TRBJ2-6): SQTIHQWPATLVQPVGSPLSLECTVEGTSNPNLYWYRQAAGRGLQLLFYSVGIGQISSEVPQNLSASRPQDRQFILSSKKLLLSDSGFYLCATDSGANVLTFGAGSRLTVL.

The chain joins TRBV5-1 to TRBJ2-5, with D hard to call. Germline assignment: CDR1 SGHRS and CDR2 YFSETQ. CDR3 size: 10 residues. The V and J ends lost 7 bases and 3 bases respectively, with 4 bases between them. The CDR3 is CASPKETQYF. For the CDR3, the DNA is TGCGCCAGCCCAAAAGAGACCCAGTACTTC.

Comments on this clone: Other DNA sequences of this sample code for an identical CDR3. The rearrangement links TRBV5-1 to TRBJ2-2, with 7 nucleotides matching TRBD1. Germline V gene lookup returns CDR1 SGHRS and CDR2 YFSETQ. The V gene end was trimmed by 0 bases and the J gene end by 2 bases; junction bases not matched to a gene: 4. The CDR3 is made up of 16 amino acids. The CDR3 is CASSLAGDRNTGELFF. CDR3 nucleotide sequence: TGCGCCAGCAGCTTGGCCGGGGACAGAAACACCGGGGAGCTGTTTTTT.

This chain uses TRBV5-4 with TRBJ2-3; 10 positions match TRBD2. Unmatched junction bases numbered 8, after V lost 4 bases and J lost 6 bases. CDR3 length equals 15 residues. The germline CDR1 and CDR2 sequences are SGHNT and YYREEE (reference sequence). CDR3 protein: CASSPPSGSGDTQYF. DNA of the CDR3: TGTGCCAGCAGCCCACCTAGCGGGAGTGGGGATACGCAGTATTTT.

The chain joins TRBV6-1 to TRBJ1-1; D unclear. The germline gives CDR1 MNHNS, CDR2 SASEGT. Between the trimmed V and J ends, which lost 7 bases and 1 base, there was a span of 4 bases. This CDR3 contains 11 residues. CDR3 in DNA: TGTGCCAGCAATGGGAACACTGAAGCTTTCTTT. Protein product: CASNGNTEAFF.

This clone appeared a single time. The sample carries other DNA sequences with the same CDR3. The chain is built from TRBV10-1 and TRBJ2-3, with 8 bases fitting TRBD2. V shed 2 bases and J 4 bases; nucleotides not matched to a gene: 5. The CDR3 consists of 15 residues. The germline CDR1 and CDR2 sequences are WNHNN and SYGVQD (reference sequence). CDR3 coding DNA: TGCGCCAGCAGTGAGGCCGGGGGGGCCGCAGATACGCAGTATTTT. It translates to CASSEAGGAADTQYF.

There are many counts of this clone. At the DNA level, this CDR3 is encoded by other sequences in the same sample as well. The V and J genes are TRBV9 and TRBJ2-1; D is undetermined. V was shortened by 3 bases and J by 3 bases, with 13 bases between the two germline ends. The CDR3 extends over 15 amino acids. The germline gives CDR1 SGDLS, CDR2 YYNGEE. CDR3 sequence (DNA): TGTGCCAGCAGCGCCCGGCTGGCCCTCTACAATGAGCAGTTCTTC. Its protein product is CASSARLALYNEQFF.

The chain links TRBV7-8 to TRBJ2-7; no definite D call. This CDR3 is 14 amino acids long. Germline assignment: CDR1 SGHVS and CDR2 FQNEAQ. Trimming removed 0 bases from V and 1 base from J, with 7 bases in between. The CDR3 nucleotides are TGTGCCAGCAGCTTAGCACTCGTATCCTACGAGCAGTACTTC. This gives the protein CASSLALVSYEQYF. Drawing the rest from reference TRBV7-8 and TRBJ2-7, the complete variable domain is GAGVSQSPRYKVAKRGQDVALRCDPISGHVSLFWYQQALGQGPEFLTYFQNEAQLDKSGLPSDRFFAERPEGSVSTLKIQRTQQEDSAVYLCASSLALVSYEQYFGPGTRLTVT.

The chain links TRBV5-4 to TRBJ2-1, with a tentative D call TRBD2 (6 bases). The germline CDR1 and CDR2 sequences are SGHNT and YYREEE (reference sequence). The CDR3 loop spans 14 amino acids. V gave up 4 bases and J gave up 5 bases, with 13 bases separating them. The CDR3 spells CASSRGVADNEQFF. The CDR3 nucleotides are TGTGCCAGCAGCCGGGGAGTAGCGGACAATGAGCAGTTCTTC. Together with reference TRBV5-4 and TRBJ2-1, the CDR3 gives the full variable domain: ETGVTQSPTHLIKTRGQQVTLRCSSQSGHNTVSWYQQALGQGPQFIFQYYREEENGRGNFPPRFSGLQFPNYSSELNVNALELDDSALYLCASSRGVADNEQFFGPGTRLTVL.

V usage is TRBV29-1 and J usage is TRBJ2-7; D gene ambiguous. Trimming removed 5 bases from V and 3 bases from J, with 8 bases in between. This CDR3 contains 11 residues. CDR1 and CDR2 (germline): SQVTM, ANQGSEA. The CDR3 coding sequence is TGCAGCGTTAAACTAAGCTACGAGCAGTACTTC. This gives the protein CSVKLSYEQYF.

The J gene is TRBJ1-5, the V gene TRBV4-2; no clear D gene. CDR1 and CDR2 (germline): LGHNA, YNFKEQ. CDR3 size: 16 residues. V lost 0 bases, J lost 2 bases, and 11 bases lay in between. The CDR3 reads CASSQESSIGNQPQHF. CDR3 sequence (DNA): TGTGCCAGCAGCCAAGAATCCAGCATCGGCAATCAGCCCCAGCATTTT.

CDR3 loop: CASRGGTLSSYEQYF. The CDR3 region has the DNA TGTGCCAGCCGAGGAGGGACACTCAGCTCCTACGAGCAGTACTTC. V usage is TRBV28 and J usage is TRBJ2-7; D tentatively fits TRBD1 or TRBD2 (6 bases each). This CDR3 is built from 15 residues. The V gene lost 8 bases and the J gene lost 0 bases, with 17 bases spanning the gap. Germline CDR1 is MDHEN and CDR2 is SYDVKM.

J is TRBJ1-2 and V is TRBV23-1, with 7 bases that match TRBD1. TRBV23-1 carries the ORF label, with uncertain function. V dropped 0 bases and J dropped 7; count of bases not matched to a gene: 8. The CDR3 has 15 amino acids. CDR3: CASSQSRRGGFGYTF. DNA for the CDR3: TGCGCCAGCAGTCAATCCAGGCGAGGGGGCTTTGGCTACACCTTC.

The V gene is TRBV27, the J gene TRBJ1-1; TRBD1 is a possible D gene (6 bases). Trimming cost V 7 bases and J 3 bases, with 15 bases left between them. The length of the CDR3 is 14 residues. CDR1 is MNHEY, CDR2 SMNVEV, per germline (reference sequence). The CDR3 sequence is CASIRTGIYTEAFF. CDR3 bases: TGTGCCAGCATTCGAACAGGGATCTACACTGAAGCTTTCTTT.

The gene calls are TRBV6-1 and TRBJ2-7; 7 positions agree with TRBD1. The CDR3 runs 14 residues. V lost 4 bases to trimming and J lost 7 bases; unmatched junction nucleotides: 10. Germline values: CDR1 MNHNS, CDR2 SASEGT. CDR3 sequence: CASSAGTVVVEQYF. The CDR3 DNA reads as TGTGCCAGCAGTGCTGGGACAGTGGTTGTGGAGCAGTACTTC.

Remarks on this clone: Other DNA variants within this sample encode the same CDR3. CDR3 residues: CASSYSRGNTIYF. Here the CDR3 DNA reads TGTGCCAGCAGTTACTCACGGGGAAACACCATATATTTT. This chain uses TRBV6-5 with TRBJ1-3; no definite D call. Per germline, CDR1 MNHEY and CDR2 SVGAGI. CDR3 length: 13 residues. Trimming left V 0 bases short and J 4 bases short, with 4 bases between.

The rearrangement uses TRBV6-6 and TRBJ2-3; TRBD2 agrees at 12 bases. Germline CDR1 MNHNY, CDR2 SVGAGI (reference sequence). The CDR3 loop spans 16 amino acids. Trimming cost V 5 bases and J 4 bases; bases outside gene matches: 7. For the CDR3, the DNA is TGTGCCAGCAGTAAGCTAGCGGGGGGGCCTGCAGATACGCAGTATTTT. Amino acid sequence: CASSKLAGGPADTQYF.

This chain joins TRBV5-4 and TRBJ2-3, with D possibly matching TRBD2 (7 bases). The CDR3 consists of 16 residues. Germline V gene data show CDR1 as SGHNT and CDR2 as YYREEE (reference sequence). Trimming stripped 0 bases from V and 2 bases from J, with 13 bases between. The CDR3 sequence: CASSLAGGAATDTQYF. For the CDR3, the DNA is TGTGCCAGCAGCTTGGCTGGGGGGGCCGCCACAGATACGCAGTATTTT.